These T cell receptor beta chains were read from a single sample in a study of cytomegalovirus exposure and HLA in healthy donors. Assay used: immunoSEQ multiplex PCR; TCRdb lists only in-frame clones, some missing. The sample holds roughly 71,000 clones, 74% seen once. The sample comprised PBMCs. Every receptor here comes from a human donor in good health. Both conserved end residues are part of each CDR3. D genes are given only for firm matches. Size is stated for part of the rows, as once, few or many counts, or as a class when the clone is expanded.

abundance: .; v_gene: TRBV29-1; j_gene: TRBJ1-1; len: 14; d_gene: TRBD1; CDR3aa: CSASVSGQGEGTFF; CDR3nt: TGCAGCGCCTCAGTCTCGGGACAGGGGGAAGGAACTTTCTTT
abundance: .; v_gene: TRBV4-1; j_gene: TRBJ2-7; len: 14; d_gene: .; CDR3aa: CASSSRDSSYEQYF; CDR3nt: TGCGCCAGCAGCTCCCGGGACTCATCCTACGAGCAGTACTTC
abundance: few; v_gene: TRBV6-1; j_gene: TRBJ1-5; len: 14; d_gene: TRBD1; CDR3aa: CASSTGVYNQPQHF; CDR3nt: TGTGCCAGCAGTACAGGGGTATACAATCAGCCCCAGCATTTT
abundance: .; v_gene: TRBV4-1; j_gene: TRBJ1-1; len: 14; d_gene: .; CDR3aa: CASSLGQVNTEAFF; CDR3nt: TGCGCCAGCAGCCTGGGACAAGTCAACACTGAAGCTTTCTTT
abundance: .; v_gene: TRBV5-1; j_gene: TRBJ1-2; len: 15; d_gene: TRBD1; CDR3aa: CASSTGQGETDGYTF; CDR3nt: TGCGCCAGCAGCACCGGACAGGGAGAAACGGATGGCTACACCTTC
abundance: few; v_gene: TRBV27; j_gene: TRBJ2-7; len: 15; d_gene: TRBD2; CDR3aa: CASSFGPRENYEQYF; CDR3nt: TGTGCCAGCAGTTTCGGTCCGCGGGAGAACTACGAGCAGTACTTC
abundance: .; v_gene: TRBV7-6; j_gene: TRBJ1-4; len: 14; d_gene: .; CDR3aa: CASSSGSLNEKLFF; CDR3nt: TGTGCCAGCAGCTCCGGGTCGCTTAATGAAAAACTGTTTTTT
abundance: once; v_gene: TRBV6-1; j_gene: TRBJ2-7; len: 15; d_gene: TRBD2; CDR3aa: CASSELGGGWGEQYF; CDR3nt: TGTGCCAGCAGTGAGCTCGGGGGGGGCTGGGGCGAGCAGTACTTC
abundance: once; v_gene: TRBV29-1; j_gene: TRBJ1-1; len: 13; d_gene: .; CDR3aa: CSVEGHLRAEAFF; CDR3nt: TGCAGCGTTGAGGGACACCTGAGGGCTGAAGCTTTCTTT
abundance: .; v_gene: TRBV28; j_gene: TRBJ2-7; len: 13; d_gene: .; CDR3aa: CASSPAATYEQYF; CDR3nt: TGTGCCAGCAGCCCCGCCGCGACCTACGAGCAGTACTTC
abundance: few; v_gene: TRBV28; j_gene: TRBJ1-3; len: 14; d_gene: TRBD1; CDR3aa: CASSTGGSGNTIYF; CDR3nt: TGTGCCAGCAGTACAGGGGGCTCTGGAAACACCATATATTTT
abundance: .; v_gene: TRBV7-7; j_gene: TRBJ2-7; len: 16; d_gene: .; CDR3aa: CASSPWTGGTSDEQYF; CDR3nt: TGTGCCAGCAGCCCGTGGACAGGAGGGACGTCGGACGAGCAGTACTTC
abundance: .; v_gene: TRBV29-1; j_gene: TRBJ2-1; len: 16; d_gene: TRBD2; CDR3aa: CSSYTSGIIGHNEQFF; CDR3nt: TGCAGCTCATATACTAGCGGGATCATTGGGCACAATGAGCAGTTCTTC
abundance: .; v_gene: TRBV5-1; j_gene: TRBJ2-1; len: 15; d_gene: TRBD2; CDR3aa: CASSLETSGMSEQFF; CDR3nt: TGCGCCAGCAGCTTGGAGACTAGCGGGATGAGTGAGCAGTTCTTC
abundance: .; v_gene: TRBV4-2; j_gene: TRBJ2-7; len: 15; d_gene: .; CDR3aa: CASSQEVEVAYEQYF; CDR3nt: TGTGCCAGCAGCCAAGAAGTCGAGGTAGCCTACGAGCAGTACTTC
abundance: .; v_gene: TRBV5-4; j_gene: TRBJ2-3; len: 15; d_gene: TRBD2; CDR3aa: CASSPGAGGTDTQYF; CDR3nt: TGTGCCAGCAGCCCGGGCGCGGGGGGCACAGATACGCAGTATTTT
abundance: once; v_gene: TRBV16; j_gene: TRBJ2-1; len: 15; d_gene: .; CDR3aa: CASSQYVGSGNEQFF; CDR3nt: TGTGCCAGCAGCCAATACGTCGGGAGTGGCAATGAGCAGTTCTTC
abundance: once; v_gene: TRBV6-5; j_gene: TRBJ2-7; len: 15; d_gene: TRBD1; CDR3aa: CASSYRRDRAYRQYF; CDR3nt: TGTGCCAGCAGTTACCGCCGGGACAGGGCCTATAGGCAGTACTTC
abundance: .; v_gene: TRBV6-1; j_gene: TRBJ1-4; len: 15; d_gene: .; CDR3aa: CASSLGGGPNEKLFF; CDR3nt: TGTGCCAGCAGTCTAGGGGGGGGCCCTAATGAAAAACTGTTTTTT
abundance: once; v_gene: TRBV7-9; j_gene: TRBJ2-2; len: 12; d_gene: .; CDR3aa: CASSFEQGELFF; CDR3nt: TGTGCCAGCAGCTTTGAACAGGGGGAGCTGTTTTTT
abundance: .; v_gene: TRBV14; j_gene: TRBJ2-7; len: 14; d_gene: .; CDR3aa: CASSLGDTFYEQYF; CDR3nt: TGTGCCAGCAGCCTCGGTGACACCTTCTACGAGCAGTACTTC
abundance: .; v_gene: TRBV7-9; j_gene: TRBJ2-2; len: 17; d_gene: .; CDR3aa: CASSLGPAGASTGELFF; CDR3nt: TGTGCCAGCAGCCTCGGGCCGGCAGGGGCGTCCACCGGGGAGCTGTTTTTT
abundance: few; v_gene: TRBV6-6; j_gene: TRBJ1-5; len: 14; d_gene: .; CDR3aa: CASSYGQGSQPQHF; CDR3nt: TGTGCCAGCAGTTACGGTCAGGGGAGTCAGCCCCAGCATTTT
abundance: .; v_gene: TRBV30; j_gene: TRBJ2-7; len: 14; d_gene: TRBD2; CDR3aa: CAWSKGLPSYEQYF; CDR3nt: TGTGCCTGGAGTAAGGGACTACCCTCCTACGAGCAGTACTTC